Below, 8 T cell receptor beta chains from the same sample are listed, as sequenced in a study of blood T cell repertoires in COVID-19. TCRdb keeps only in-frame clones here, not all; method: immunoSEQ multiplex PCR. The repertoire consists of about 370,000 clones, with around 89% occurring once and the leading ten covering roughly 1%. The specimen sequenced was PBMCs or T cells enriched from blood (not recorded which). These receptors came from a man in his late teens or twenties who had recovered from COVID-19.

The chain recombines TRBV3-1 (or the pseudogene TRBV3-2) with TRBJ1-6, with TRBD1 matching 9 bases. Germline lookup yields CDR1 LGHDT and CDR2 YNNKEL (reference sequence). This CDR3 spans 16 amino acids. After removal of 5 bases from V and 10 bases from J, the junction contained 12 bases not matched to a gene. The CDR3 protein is CASSAQGQGIESPLHF. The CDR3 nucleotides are TGTGCCAGCAGCGCACAGGGACAGGGTATTGAGTCACCCCTCCACTTT.

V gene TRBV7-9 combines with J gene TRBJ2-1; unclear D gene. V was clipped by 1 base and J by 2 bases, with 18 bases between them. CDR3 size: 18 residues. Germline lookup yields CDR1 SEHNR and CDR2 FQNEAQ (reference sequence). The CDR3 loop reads CASSLVRFGVEPYNEQFF. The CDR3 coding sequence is TGTGCCAGCAGCTTAGTACGGTTTGGAGTTGAGCCCTACAATGAGCAGTTCTTC.

The CDR3 nucleotides read TGCAGCGGAGGGTCGGCAGATACGCAGTATTTT. As protein: CSGGSADTQYF. The chain couples TRBV29-1 to TRBJ2-3, with D possibly TRBD2 on 5 matching bases. V lost 7 bases to trimming and J lost 4 bases, with 9 bases between them. This CDR3 has 11 residues. Germline CDR1 SQVTM, CDR2 ANQGSEA.

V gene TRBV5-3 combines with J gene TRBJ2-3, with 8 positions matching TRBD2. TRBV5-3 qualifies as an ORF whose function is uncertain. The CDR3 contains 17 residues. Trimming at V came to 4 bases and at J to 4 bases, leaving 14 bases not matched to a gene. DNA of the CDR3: TGTGCCAGAAGCCTCCCCAACCCCGCGGGAGGAGCAGATACGCAGTATTTT. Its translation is CARSLPNPAGGADTQYF.

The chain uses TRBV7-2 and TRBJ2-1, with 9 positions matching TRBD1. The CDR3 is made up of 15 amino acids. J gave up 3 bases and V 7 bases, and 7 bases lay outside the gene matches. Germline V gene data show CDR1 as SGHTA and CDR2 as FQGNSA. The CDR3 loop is CASNKGQGLYNEQFF. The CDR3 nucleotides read TGTGCCAGCAACAAGGGACAGGGCCTCTACAATGAGCAGTTCTTC. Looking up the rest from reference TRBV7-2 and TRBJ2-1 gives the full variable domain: GAGVSQSPSNKVTEKGKDVELRCDPISGHTALYWYRQSLGQGLEFLIYFQGNSAPDKSGLPSDRFSAERTGGSVSTLTIQRTQQEDSAVYLCASNKGQGLYNEQFFGPGTRLTVL.

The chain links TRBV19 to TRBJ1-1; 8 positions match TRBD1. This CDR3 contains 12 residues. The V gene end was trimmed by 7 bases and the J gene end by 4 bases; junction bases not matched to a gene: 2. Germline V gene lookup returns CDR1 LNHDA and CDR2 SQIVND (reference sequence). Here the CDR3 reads CASKTGGTEAFF. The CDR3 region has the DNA TGTGCCAGTAAAACAGGGGGCACTGAAGCTTTCTTT.

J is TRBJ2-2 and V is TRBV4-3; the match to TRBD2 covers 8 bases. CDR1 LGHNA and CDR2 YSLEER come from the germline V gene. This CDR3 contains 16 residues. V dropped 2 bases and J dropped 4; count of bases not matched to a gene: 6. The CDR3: CASSQRTSLGTGELFF. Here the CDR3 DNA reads TGCGCCAGCAGCCAAAGGACTAGCTTAGGCACCGGGGAGCTGTTTTTT.

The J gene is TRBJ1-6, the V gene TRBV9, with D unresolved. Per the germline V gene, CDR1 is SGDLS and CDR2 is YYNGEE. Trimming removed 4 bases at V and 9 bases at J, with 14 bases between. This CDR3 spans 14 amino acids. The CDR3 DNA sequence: TGTGCCAGCAGCACCAGTGGAGGGAGTTCACCCCTCCACTTT. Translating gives CASSTSGGSSPLHF.